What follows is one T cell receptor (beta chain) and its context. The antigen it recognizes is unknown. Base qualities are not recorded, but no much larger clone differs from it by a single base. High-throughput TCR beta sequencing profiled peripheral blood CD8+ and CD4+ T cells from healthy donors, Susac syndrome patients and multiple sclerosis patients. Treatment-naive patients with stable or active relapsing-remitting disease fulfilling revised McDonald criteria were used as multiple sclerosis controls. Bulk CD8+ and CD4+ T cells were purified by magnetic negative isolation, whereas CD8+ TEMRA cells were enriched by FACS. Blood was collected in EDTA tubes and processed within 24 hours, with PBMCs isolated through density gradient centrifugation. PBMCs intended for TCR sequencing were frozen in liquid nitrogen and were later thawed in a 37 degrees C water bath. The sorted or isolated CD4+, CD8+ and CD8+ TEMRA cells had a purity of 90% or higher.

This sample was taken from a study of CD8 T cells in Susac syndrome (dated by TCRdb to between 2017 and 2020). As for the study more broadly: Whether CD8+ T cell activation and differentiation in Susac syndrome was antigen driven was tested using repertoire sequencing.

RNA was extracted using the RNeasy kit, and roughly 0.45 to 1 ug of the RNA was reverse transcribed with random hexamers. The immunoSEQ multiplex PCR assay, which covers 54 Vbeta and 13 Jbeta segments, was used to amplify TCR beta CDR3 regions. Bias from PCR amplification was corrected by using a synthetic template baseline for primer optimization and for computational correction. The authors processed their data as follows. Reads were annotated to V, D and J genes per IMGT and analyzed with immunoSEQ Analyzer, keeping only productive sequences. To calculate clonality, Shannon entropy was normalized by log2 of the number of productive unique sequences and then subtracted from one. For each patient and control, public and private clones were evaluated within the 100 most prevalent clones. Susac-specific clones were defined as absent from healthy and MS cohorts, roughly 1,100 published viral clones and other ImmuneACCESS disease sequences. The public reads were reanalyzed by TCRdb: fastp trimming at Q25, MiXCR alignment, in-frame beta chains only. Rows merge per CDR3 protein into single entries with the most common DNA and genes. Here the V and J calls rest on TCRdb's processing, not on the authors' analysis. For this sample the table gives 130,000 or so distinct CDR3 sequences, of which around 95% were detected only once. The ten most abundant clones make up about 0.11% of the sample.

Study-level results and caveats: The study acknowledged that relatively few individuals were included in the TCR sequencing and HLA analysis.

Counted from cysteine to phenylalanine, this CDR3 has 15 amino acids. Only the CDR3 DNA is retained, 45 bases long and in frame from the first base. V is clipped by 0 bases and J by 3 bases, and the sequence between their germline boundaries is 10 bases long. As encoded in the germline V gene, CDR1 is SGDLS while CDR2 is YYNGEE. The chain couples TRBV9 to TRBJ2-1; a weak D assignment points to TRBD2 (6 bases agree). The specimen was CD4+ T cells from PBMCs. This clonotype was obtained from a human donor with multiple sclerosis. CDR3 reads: CASSVGREVYNEQFF. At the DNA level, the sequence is TGTGCCAGCAGCGTAGGGAGGGAGGTCTACAATGAGCAGTTCTTC.